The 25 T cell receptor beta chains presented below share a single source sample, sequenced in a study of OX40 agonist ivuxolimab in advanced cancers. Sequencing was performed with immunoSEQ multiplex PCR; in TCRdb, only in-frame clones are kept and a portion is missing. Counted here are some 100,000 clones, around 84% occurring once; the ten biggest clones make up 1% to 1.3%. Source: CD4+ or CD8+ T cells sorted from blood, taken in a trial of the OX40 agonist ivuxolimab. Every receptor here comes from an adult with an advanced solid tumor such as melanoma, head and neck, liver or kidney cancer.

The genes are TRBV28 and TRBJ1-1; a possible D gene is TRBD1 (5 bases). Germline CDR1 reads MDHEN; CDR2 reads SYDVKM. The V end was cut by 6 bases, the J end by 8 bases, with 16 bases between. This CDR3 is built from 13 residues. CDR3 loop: CASRGAGAGEAFF. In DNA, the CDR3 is TGTGCCAGCAGAGGAGCCGGGGCTGGGGAAGCTTTCTTT.

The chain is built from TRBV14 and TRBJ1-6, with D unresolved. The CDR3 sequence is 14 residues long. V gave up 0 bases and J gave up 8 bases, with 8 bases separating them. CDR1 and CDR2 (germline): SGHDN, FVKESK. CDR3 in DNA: TGTGCCAGCAGCCAAGAGCACCCCCATTCACCCCTCCACTTT. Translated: CASSQEHPHSPLHF.

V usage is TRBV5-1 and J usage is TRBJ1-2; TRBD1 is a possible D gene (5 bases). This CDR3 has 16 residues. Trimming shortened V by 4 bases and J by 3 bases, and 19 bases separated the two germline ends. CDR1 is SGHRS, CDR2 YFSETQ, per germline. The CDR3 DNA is TGCGCCAGCAGCCCCCGGGGACGGCTAGGAGACTATGGCTACACCTTC. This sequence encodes CASSPRGRLGDYGYTF. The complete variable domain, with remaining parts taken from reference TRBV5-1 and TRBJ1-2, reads KAGVTQTPRYLIKTRGQQVTLSCSPISGHRSVSWYQQTPGQGLQFLFEYFSETQRNKGNFPGRFSGRQFSNSRSEMNVSTLELGDSALYLCASSPRGRLGDYGYTFGSGTRLTVV.

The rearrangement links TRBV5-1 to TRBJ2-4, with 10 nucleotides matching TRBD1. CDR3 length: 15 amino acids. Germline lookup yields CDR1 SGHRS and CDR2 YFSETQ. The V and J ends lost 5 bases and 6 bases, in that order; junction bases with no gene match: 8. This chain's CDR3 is CASSPGTGVGNIQYF. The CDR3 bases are TGCGCCAGCAGTCCCGGGACAGGGGTCGGAAACATTCAGTACTTC.

As DNA, the CDR3 is TGTGCCAGCAGCCCAAAGGTGAGGCTGAACACTGAAGCTTTCTTT. This sequence encodes CASSPKVRLNTEAFF. This chain uses TRBV7-9 with TRBJ1-1; no clear D gene. Trimming took off 5 bases at V and 0 bases at J, with 13 bases between the two ends. Germline V CDR1 and CDR2: SEHNR, FQNEAQ (reference sequence). This CDR3 region has 15 residues.

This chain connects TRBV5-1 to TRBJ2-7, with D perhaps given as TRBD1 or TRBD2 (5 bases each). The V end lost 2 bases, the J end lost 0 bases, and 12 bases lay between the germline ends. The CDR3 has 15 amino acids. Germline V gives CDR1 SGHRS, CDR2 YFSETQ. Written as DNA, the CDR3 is TGCGCCAGCAGCTTTCAGGGAACTAGCTCCTACGAGCAGTACTTC. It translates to CASSFQGTSSYEQYF.

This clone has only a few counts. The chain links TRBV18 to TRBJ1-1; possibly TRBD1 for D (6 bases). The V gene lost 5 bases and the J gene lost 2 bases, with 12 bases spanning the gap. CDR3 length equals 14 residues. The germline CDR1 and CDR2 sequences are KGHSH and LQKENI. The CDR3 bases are TGTGCCAGCTCAGCCACAGGGTCAAACACTGAAGCTTTCTTT. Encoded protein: CASSATGSNTEAFF.

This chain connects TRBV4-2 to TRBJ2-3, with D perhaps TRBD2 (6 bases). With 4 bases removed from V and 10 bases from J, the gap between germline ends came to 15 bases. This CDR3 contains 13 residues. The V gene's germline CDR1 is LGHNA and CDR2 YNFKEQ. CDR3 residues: CASSLPGLHAQYF. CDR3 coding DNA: TGTGCCAGCAGCCTCCCGGGACTTCATGCGCAGTATTTT.

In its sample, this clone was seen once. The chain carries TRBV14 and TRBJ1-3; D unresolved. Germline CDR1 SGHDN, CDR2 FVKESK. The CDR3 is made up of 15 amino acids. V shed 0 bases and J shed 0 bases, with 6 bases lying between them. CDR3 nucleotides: TGTGCCAGCAGCCAAGACTTTTACTCTGGAAACACCATATATTTT. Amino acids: CASSQDFYSGNTIYF.

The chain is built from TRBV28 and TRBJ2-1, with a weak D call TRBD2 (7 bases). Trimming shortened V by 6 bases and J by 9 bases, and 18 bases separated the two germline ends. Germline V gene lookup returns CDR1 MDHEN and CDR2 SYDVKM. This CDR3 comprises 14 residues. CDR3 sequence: CASRDRGGPGEQFF. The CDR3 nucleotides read TGTGCCAGCAGGGATAGGGGGGGGCCTGGTGAGCAGTTCTTC.

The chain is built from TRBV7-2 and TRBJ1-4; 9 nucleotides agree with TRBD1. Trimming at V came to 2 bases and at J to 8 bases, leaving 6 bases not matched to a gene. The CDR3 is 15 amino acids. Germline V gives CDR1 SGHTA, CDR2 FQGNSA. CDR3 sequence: CASSLLQGAGEKLFF. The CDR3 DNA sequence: TGTGCCAGCAGCTTATTACAGGGGGCGGGAGAAAAACTGTTTTTT.

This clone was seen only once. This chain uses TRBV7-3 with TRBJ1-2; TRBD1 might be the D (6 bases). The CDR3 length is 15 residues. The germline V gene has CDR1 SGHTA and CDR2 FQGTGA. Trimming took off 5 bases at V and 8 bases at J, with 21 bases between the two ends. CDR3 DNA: TGTGCCAGCAGCCAGGGGAGGAAAAGGGGGGAAGGCTACACCTTC. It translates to CASSQGRKRGEGYTF.

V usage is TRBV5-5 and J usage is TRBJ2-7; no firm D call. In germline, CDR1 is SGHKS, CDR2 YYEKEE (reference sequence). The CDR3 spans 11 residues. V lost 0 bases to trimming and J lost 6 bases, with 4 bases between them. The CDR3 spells CASSLESEQYF. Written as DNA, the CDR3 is TGTGCCAGCAGCTTGGAGTCCGAGCAGTACTTC.

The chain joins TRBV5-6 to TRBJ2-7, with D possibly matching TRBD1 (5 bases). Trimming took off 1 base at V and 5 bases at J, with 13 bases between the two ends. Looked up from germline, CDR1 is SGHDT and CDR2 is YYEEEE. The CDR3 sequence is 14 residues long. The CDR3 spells CASSLPAGSHEQYF. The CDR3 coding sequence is TGTGCCAGCAGCTTGCCGGCAGGGTCCCACGAGCAGTACTTC.

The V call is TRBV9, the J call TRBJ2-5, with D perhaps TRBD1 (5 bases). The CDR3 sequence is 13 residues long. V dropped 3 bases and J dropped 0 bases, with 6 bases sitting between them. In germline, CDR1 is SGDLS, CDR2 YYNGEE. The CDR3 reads CASSGTNQETQYF. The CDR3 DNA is TGTGCCAGCAGCGGGACAAACCAAGAGACCCAGTACTTC.

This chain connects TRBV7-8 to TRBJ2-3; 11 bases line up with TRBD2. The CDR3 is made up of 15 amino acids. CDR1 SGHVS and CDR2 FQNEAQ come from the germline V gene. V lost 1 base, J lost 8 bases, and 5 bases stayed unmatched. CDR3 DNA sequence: TGTGCCAGCAGCTTAGGACTAGCGGGGCCAGGTACGCAGTATTTT. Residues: CASSLGLAGPGTQYF.

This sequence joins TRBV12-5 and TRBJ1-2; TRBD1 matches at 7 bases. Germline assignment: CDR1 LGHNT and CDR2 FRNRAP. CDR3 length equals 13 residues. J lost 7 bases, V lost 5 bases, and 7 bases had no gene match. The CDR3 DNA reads TGTGCTAGTGGTACTACAACAGGGGTTGGCTACACCTTC. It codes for CASGTTTGVGYTF.

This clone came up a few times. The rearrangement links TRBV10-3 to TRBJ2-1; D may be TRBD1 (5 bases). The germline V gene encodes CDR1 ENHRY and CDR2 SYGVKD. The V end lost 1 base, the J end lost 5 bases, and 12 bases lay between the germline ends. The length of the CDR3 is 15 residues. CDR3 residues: CAISEFRGKDNEQFF. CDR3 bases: TGTGCCATCAGTGAGTTTAGGGGAAAAGACAATGAGCAGTTCTTC.

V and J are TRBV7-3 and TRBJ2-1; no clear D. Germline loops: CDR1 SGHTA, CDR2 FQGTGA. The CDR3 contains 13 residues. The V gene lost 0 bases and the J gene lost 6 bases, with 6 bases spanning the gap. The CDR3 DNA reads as TGTGCCAGCAGCTTAACCGAGGCCAATGAGCAGTTCTTC. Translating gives CASSLTEANEQFF.

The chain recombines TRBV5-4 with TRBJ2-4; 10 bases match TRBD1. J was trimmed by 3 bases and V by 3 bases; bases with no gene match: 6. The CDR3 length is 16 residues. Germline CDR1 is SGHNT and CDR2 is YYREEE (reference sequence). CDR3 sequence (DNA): TGTGCCAGCAGCTGGGGGACAGGGGATGGCAAAAACATTCAGTACTTC. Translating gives CASSWGTGDGKNIQYF.

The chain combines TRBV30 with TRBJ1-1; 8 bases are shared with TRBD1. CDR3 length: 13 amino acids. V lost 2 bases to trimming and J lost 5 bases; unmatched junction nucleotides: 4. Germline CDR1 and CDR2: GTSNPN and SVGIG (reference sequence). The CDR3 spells CAWSQGAQTEAFF. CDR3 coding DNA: TGTGCCTGGAGTCAGGGGGCGCAAACTGAAGCTTTCTTT.

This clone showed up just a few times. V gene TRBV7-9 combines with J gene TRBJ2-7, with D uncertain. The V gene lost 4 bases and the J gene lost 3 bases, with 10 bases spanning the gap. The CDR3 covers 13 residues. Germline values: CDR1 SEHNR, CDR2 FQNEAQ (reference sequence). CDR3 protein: CASSSISVYEQYF. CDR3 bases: TGTGCCAGCAGCTCCATATCAGTCTACGAGCAGTACTTC.

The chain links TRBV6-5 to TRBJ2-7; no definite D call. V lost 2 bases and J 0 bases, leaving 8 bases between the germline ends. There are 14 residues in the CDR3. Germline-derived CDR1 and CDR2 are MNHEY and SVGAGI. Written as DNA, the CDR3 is TGTGCCAGCAGTTACGATGGTCTCTCCTACGAGCAGTACGTC. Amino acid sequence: CASSYDGLSYEQYV.

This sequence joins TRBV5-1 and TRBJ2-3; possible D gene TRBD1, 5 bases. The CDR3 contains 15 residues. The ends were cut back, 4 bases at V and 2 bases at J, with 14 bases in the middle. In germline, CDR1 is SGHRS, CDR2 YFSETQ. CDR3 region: CASSVSTAPTDTQYF. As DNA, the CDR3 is TGCGCCAGCAGCGTGTCGACAGCGCCCACAGATACGCAGTATTTT. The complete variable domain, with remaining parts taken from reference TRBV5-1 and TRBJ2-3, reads KAGVTQTPRYLIKTRGQQVTLSCSPISGHRSVSWYQQTPGQGLQFLFEYFSETQRNKGNFPGRFSGRQFSNSRSEMNVSTLELGDSALYLCASSVSTAPTDTQYFGPGTRLTVL.

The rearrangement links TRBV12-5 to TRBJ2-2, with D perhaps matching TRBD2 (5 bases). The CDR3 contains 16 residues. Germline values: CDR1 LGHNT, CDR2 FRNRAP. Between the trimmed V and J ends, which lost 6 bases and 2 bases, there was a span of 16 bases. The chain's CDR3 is CASGDGNPSNTGELFF. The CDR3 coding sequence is TGTGCTAGTGGCGACGGGAACCCCTCCAACACCGGGGAGCTGTTTTTT. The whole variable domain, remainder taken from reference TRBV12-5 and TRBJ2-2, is DARVTQTPRHKVTEMGQEVTMRCQPILGHNTVFWYRQTMMQGLELLAYFRNRAPLDDSGMPKDRFSAEMPDATLATLKIQPSEPRDSAVYFCASGDGNPSNTGELFFGEGSRLTVL.